The 28 T cell receptor beta chains in this list originate from one sample, sequenced in a study of glioma-infiltrating T cells. TCR alpha and beta CDR3 regions were amplified from RNA using iRepertoire nested multiplex PCR. TCRdb re-called the multiplex PCR reads with MiXCR, one entry per CDR3 protein. The sample lists more than 100,000 distinct CDR3 sequences; less than 30% were seen once. Input material: glioma tissue, nonneoplastic brain tissue, or PBMCs (not recorded which). These receptors were obtained from a human donor with low-grade glioma or glioblastoma, undergoing nonglioma brain surgery, or in good health (not recorded which).

This clonotype was detected a few times. The CDR3 bases are TGTGCCAGCTCACCGCAACGGGGCCACCAAGAGACCCAGTACTTC. It codes for CASSPQRGHQETQYF. The rearrangement uses TRBV18 and TRBJ2-5, with D possibly called TRBD1 or TRBD2 (5 bases each). Germline lookup yields CDR1 KGHSH and CDR2 LQKENI. Between the trimmed V and J ends, which lost 3 bases and 0 bases, there was a span of 11 bases. The CDR3 sequence is 15 residues long. Supplemented by reference TRBV18 and TRBJ2-5, the full variable domain reads NAGVMQNPRHLVRRRGQEARLRCSPMKGHSHVYWYRQLPEEGLKFMVYLQKENIIDESGMPKERFSAEFPKEGPSILRIQQVVRGDSAAYFCASSPQRGHQETQYFGPGTRLLVL.

This clonotype was seen repeatedly, ten times or more. The genes are TRBV12-3 or TRBV12-4 and TRBJ2-1; D is possibly TRBD2 (5 bases). This CDR3 is built from 13 residues. V lost 3 bases and J 9 bases, leaving 12 bases between the germline ends. The CDR3 DNA reads TGTGCCAGCAGTTTCGGTCTAGCCACTGAGCAGTTCTTC. This translates into CASSFGLATEQFF.

The sample holds many counts of this clonotype. CDR3 residues: CSATPRLAGSDTQYF. CDR3 DNA sequence: TGCAGTGCCACTCCAAGACTAGCGGGGTCCGATACGCAGTATTTT. This chain uses TRBV20-1 with TRBJ2-3; 11 bases agree with TRBD2. V dropped 6 bases and J dropped 6; count of bases not matched to a gene: 11. The CDR3 is 15 amino acids. Germline assignment: CDR1 DFQATT and CDR2 SNEGSKA (reference sequence).

As concerns this clonotype: The conserved phenylalanine or tryptophan is not found at the CDR3 terminus, so this likely reflects a read error. The V call is TRBV27, the J call TRBJ2-7; D gene uncertain. The ends were cut back, 3 bases at V and 0 bases at J, with 6 bases in the middle. CDR3 length equals 13 residues. In germline, CDR1 is MNHEY, CDR2 SMNVEV (reference sequence). CDR3 in DNA: TGTGCCAGCAGTTTTTACAGCTCCTACGAGCAGTACTCC. Amino acid sequence: CASSFYSSYEQYS.

This sequence joins TRBV7-6 and TRBJ2-3, with 10 bases lining up with TRBD1. The CDR3 extends over 17 amino acids. Germline V lookup: CDR1 SGHVS, CDR2 FNYEAQ. After removal of 4 bases from V and 3 bases from J, the junction contained 10 bases not matched to a gene. The CDR3 region has the DNA TGTGCCAGCAGCTACCGTCCGGGACAGGGGCCAACAGATACGCAGTATTTT. Translating it yields CASSYRPGQGPTDTQYF.

This clonotype appeared many times. This chain links TRBV4-3 with TRBJ1-2, with a weak D call TRBD1 (5 bases). The germline gives CDR1 LGHNA, CDR2 YSLEER. This CDR3 contains 15 residues. V lost 1 base to trimming and J lost 6 bases, with 15 bases between them. DNA of the CDR3: TGCGCCAGCAGCCAAGTATTAGGGGAAGGGGATGGCTACACCTTC. Translation gives CASSQVLGEGDGYTF.

This clonotype appeared many times. V usage is TRBV3-1 and J usage is TRBJ2-3; D not certain. The germline gives CDR1 LGHDT, CDR2 YNNKEL (reference sequence). This CDR3 is 11 amino acids long. With 6 bases removed from V and 6 bases from J, the gap between germline ends came to 7 bases. The CDR3: CASSKLDTQYF. The CDR3 DNA is TGTGCCAGCAGTAAACTGGATACGCAGTATTTT.

A word on this clonotype: One base away lies a much larger clone, so this may be a sequencing read error. The chain employs TRBV20-1 and TRBJ1-5; D might be TRBD1 (6 bases). The CDR3 extends over 14 amino acids. CDR1 is DFQATT, CDR2 SNEGSKA, per germline (reference sequence). V lost 5 bases to trimming and J lost 6 bases, with 17 bases between them. The CDR3 loop reads CSAGNGGAGQPQHF. Here the CDR3 DNA reads TGCAGTGCTGGAAACGGGGGGGCAGGTCAGCCCCAGCATTTT.

The chain has TRBV11-2 and TRBJ2-3, with 8 bases matching TRBD1. The trim removed 4 bases at V and 2 bases at J, leaving 5 bases unmatched. The CDR3 consists of 15 residues. Germline CDR1 SGHAT, CDR2 FQNNGV. This CDR3 is CASSSRGLPTDTQYF. The CDR3 region has the DNA TGTGCCAGCAGCTCCAGGGGGCTGCCCACAGATACGCAGTATTTT.

On this clonotype itself: A junction end diverges from the germline sequence, so it may reflect a read error. The V gene is TRBV27, the J gene TRBJ1-2; 8 nucleotides line up with TRBD1. Germline-derived CDR1 and CDR2 are MNHEY and SMNVEV (reference sequence). This CDR3 spans 16 amino acids. DNA of the CDR3: TGTGCGAGCAGTAAGCTCCAGGGACAGGTTAACTATGGCTACACCTTC. It yields the protein CASSKLQGQVNYGYTF.

Many counts were recorded for this clonotype. The chain carries TRBV20-1 and TRBJ2-1; TRBD2 aligns across 11 bases. Germline V lookup: CDR1 DFQATT, CDR2 SNEGSKA (reference sequence). This CDR3 spans 13 amino acids. J was trimmed by 10 bases and V by 6 bases; bases with no gene match: 8. For the CDR3, the DNA is TGCAGTGCCGTTAGCGGGGGGGCCCGAGAGCAGTTCTTC. It specifies CSAVSGGAREQFF.

A word on this clonotype: A read error may account for a junction end that differs from germline. In DNA, the CDR3 is TGTGCCATCAGTGAAGGCAATTCAGCCCTACACTTT. Residues: CAISEGNSALHF. V and J are TRBV10-3 and TRBJ1-6; D remains unclear. The CDR3 is made up of 12 amino acids. The germline V gene encodes CDR1 ENHRY and CDR2 SYGVKD.

In this sample, this clonotype turned up many times. V usage is TRBV6-2 or TRBV6-3 and J usage is TRBJ2-6; TRBD1 matches at 8 bases. V lost 2 bases, J lost 4 bases, and 7 bases stayed unmatched. This CDR3 has 17 residues. The germline CDR1 and CDR2 sequences are MNHEY and SVGEGT. The CDR3 spells CASSYRLTGVGANVLTF. CDR3 in DNA: TGTGCCAGCAGTTACCGATTGACAGGGGTAGGGGCCAACGTCCTGACTTTC.

This chain links TRBV18 with TRBJ1-2, with unresolved D. V was pared by 3 bases and J by 3 bases, with 11 bases between. CDR3 size: 14 residues. Germline V gene data show CDR1 as KGHSH and CDR2 as LQKENI. The CDR3 DNA reads as TGTGCCAGCTCACCCCCGGCCAGTTACTATGGCTACACCTTC. Protein sequence: CASSPPASYYGYTF.

Only a few counts were recorded for this clonotype. CDR3 DNA: TGCAGCGCCCCGGACAGGGCTGAGGTTGGCTACACCTTC. Its protein is CSAPDRAEVGYTF. J is TRBJ1-2 and V is TRBV29-1, with 8 nucleotides matching TRBD1. After removal of 7 bases from V and 7 bases from J, the junction contained 11 bases not matched to a gene. The CDR3 is 13 residues long. In germline, CDR1 is SQVTM, CDR2 ANQGSEA.

This clonotype appeared many times. The V gene is TRBV4-3, the J gene TRBJ2-1; TRBD1 aligns across 8 bases. Losses at the gene ends were 6 bases for V and 4 bases for J; bases not matched to a gene: 8. Germline values: CDR1 LGHNA, CDR2 YSLEER. The CDR3 loop spans 15 amino acids. The CDR3 bases are TGCGCCAGCAGTCCTCAGGGGGCGTCGTACAATGAGCAGTTCTTC. Encoded protein: CASSPQGASYNEQFF.

This clonotype has ten or more counts. J is TRBJ2-5 and V is TRBV7-2; the match to TRBD1 covers 9 bases. CDR3 size: 14 residues. V gave up 4 bases and J gave up 6 bases; unmatched junction bases: 6. In germline, CDR1 is SGHTA, CDR2 FQGNSA. CDR3 sequence: CASSSGQGTKTQYF. In DNA form, the CDR3 reads TGTGCCAGCAGCTCGGGACAGGGTACCAAGACCCAGTACTTC.

This clonotype has at least ten counts. V usage is TRBV7-9 and J usage is TRBJ2-5, with D perhaps matching TRBD1 (6 bases). Germline V gene data show CDR1 as SEHNR and CDR2 as FQNEAQ (reference sequence). The CDR3 has 14 residues. Between the trimmed V and J ends, which lost 1 base and 1 base, there was a span of 7 bases. The CDR3 spells CASSLGTAQETQYF. The CDR3 DNA is TGTGCCAGCAGCTTAGGGACAGCCCAAGAGACCCAGTACTTC.

This clonotype was recorded at least ten times. The rearrangement joins TRBV6-2 or TRBV6-3 to TRBJ2-5, with TRBD2 matching over 7 bases. The CDR3 runs 15 residues. Germline V gene data show CDR1 as MNHEY and CDR2 as SVGEGT. V dropped 2 bases and J dropped 0; count of bases not matched to a gene: 3. CDR3: CASSYDGGNQETQYF. CDR3 in DNA: TGTGCCAGCAGTTACGACGGGGGGAACCAAGAGACCCAGTACTTC.

This clonotype has only one observation. A much larger clone differs from this one at a single base, so this may be a read error. The chain employs TRBV7-2 and TRBJ2-2; possible D gene TRBD2, 6 bases. The germline gives CDR1 SGHTA, CDR2 FQGNSA. The CDR3 sequence is 15 residues long. CDR3 nucleotides: TGTGCCAGCAGCCGCGGAGGGGTCGACACCAGGGAGCTGTTTTTT. Translation gives CASSRGGVDTRELFF. Full variable domain (missing parts from reference TRBV7-2 and TRBJ2-2): GAGVSQSPSNKVTEKGKDVELRCDPISGHTALYWYRQSLGQGLEFLIYFQGNSAPDKSGLPSDRFSAERTGGSVSTLTIQRTQQEDSAVYLCASSRGGVDTRELFFGEGSRLTVL.

This chain uses TRBV7-2 with TRBJ2-1; D is possibly TRBD2 (6 bases). The germline CDR1 and CDR2 sequences are SGHTA and FQGNSA. The V end was cut by 2 bases, the J end by 5 bases, with 16 bases between. CDR3 length: 16 residues. CDR3 protein: CASSLRRERVDNEQFF. CDR3 in DNA: TGTGCCAGCAGCTTAAGGAGGGAGAGGGTGGACAATGAGCAGTTCTTC. The full variable domain, its missing parts supplied by reference TRBV7-2 and TRBJ2-1, is GAGVSQSPSNKVTEKGKDVELRCDPISGHTALYWYRQSLGQGLEFLIYFQGNSAPDKSGLPSDRFSAERTGGSVSTLTIQRTQQEDSAVYLCASSLRRERVDNEQFFGPGTRLTVL.

Details on this clonotype: This may be a read error: a much more frequent sequence differs by one nucleotide. This chain links TRBV7-2 with TRBJ2-1; 13 bases agree with TRBD2. CDR1 and CDR2 (germline): SGHTA, FQGNSA. The CDR3 sequence is 19 residues long. After removal of 4 bases from V and 3 bases from J, the junction contained 12 bases not matched to a gene. DNA of the CDR3: TGTGCCAGCAGCTCTCCGGGACTAGCGGGGACAAGCTACTACAATGAGCAGTTCTTC. Translation gives CASSSPGLAGTSYYNEQFF.

This clonotype was picked up many times. In DNA, the CDR3 is TGTGCCAGCAGTTCGGATCACCGGACCCTAGCGGGGTTCACAGATACGCAGTATTTT. Translated: CASSSDHRTLAGFTDTQYF. V and J are TRBV28 and TRBJ2-3; 9 positions match TRBD2. The V segment lost 4 bases and the J segment 2 bases; nucleotides outside the gene matches: 16. From germline, CDR1 is MDHEN and CDR2 SYDVKM. The CDR3 covers 19 residues. Based on the CDR3 plus reference TRBV28 and TRBJ2-3, the full variable domain is DVKVTQSSRYLVKRTGEKVFLECVQDMDHENMFWYRQDPGLGLRLIYFSYDVKMKEKGDIPEGYSVSREKKERFSLILESASTNQTSMYLCASSSDHRTLAGFTDTQYFGPGTRLTVL.

There are many counts of this clonotype. The J gene is TRBJ2-7, the V gene TRBV7-2; D is uncertain. The CDR3 has 14 amino acids. Germline-derived CDR1 and CDR2 are SGHTA and FQGNSA. Trimming removed 1 base at V and 2 bases at J, with 9 bases between. In DNA, the CDR3 is TGTGCCAGCAGCTTAGTCGGGTCAACCTACGAGCAGTACTTC. This sequence encodes CASSLVGSTYEQYF.

The gene calls are TRBV5-6 and TRBJ1-1; unclear D gene. The CDR3 covers 12 residues. The V gene lost 1 base and the J gene lost 11 bases, with 12 bases spanning the gap. The germline gives CDR1 SGHDT, CDR2 YYEEEE. CDR3 bases: TGTGCCAGCAGCTTGTGGCCCGGACCCGCTTTCTTT. Protein product: CASSLWPGPAFF.

The table lists this clonotype with many counts. The rearrangement links TRBV4-3 to TRBJ2-5; 7 bases map to TRBD1. Germline V gene lookup returns CDR1 LGHNA and CDR2 YSLEER. There are 16 residues in the CDR3. J gave up 1 base and V 4 bases, and 9 bases lay outside the gene matches. CDR3 sequence: CASSPGTAAGQETQYF. The CDR3 DNA is TGCGCCAGCAGCCCAGGGACAGCCGCTGGCCAAGAGACCCAGTACTTC.

The rearrangement joins TRBV10-3 to TRBJ2-1; 11 bases agree with TRBD2. The length of the CDR3 is 15 residues. Per germline, CDR1 ENHRY and CDR2 SYGVKD. V lost 2 bases, J lost 6 bases, and 3 bases stayed unmatched. This chain's CDR3 is CAISEPGLAVNEQFF. CDR3 in DNA: TGTGCCATCAGTGAGCCGGGACTAGCGGTCAATGAGCAGTTCTTC.

A note on this clonotype: This may be a read error, as it is one base from a much larger clone. The chain joins TRBV2 to TRBJ2-3; D possibly corresponds to TRBD2 (5 bases). Germline V gene lookup returns CDR1 SNHLY and CDR2 FYNNEI. The CDR3 runs 14 residues. Written as DNA, the CDR3 is TGTGCCAGCAGTCCCCGGACTTCAACAGATACGAAGTATTTT. Protein sequence: CASSPRTSTDTKYF. Full variable domain (outside the CDR3, taken from reference TRBV2 and TRBJ2-3): EPEVTQTPSHQVTQMGQEVILRCVPISNHLYFYWYRQILGQKVEFLVSFYNNEISEKSEIFDDQFSVERPDGSNFTLKIRSTKLEDSAMYFCASSPRTSTDTKYFGPGTRLTVL.